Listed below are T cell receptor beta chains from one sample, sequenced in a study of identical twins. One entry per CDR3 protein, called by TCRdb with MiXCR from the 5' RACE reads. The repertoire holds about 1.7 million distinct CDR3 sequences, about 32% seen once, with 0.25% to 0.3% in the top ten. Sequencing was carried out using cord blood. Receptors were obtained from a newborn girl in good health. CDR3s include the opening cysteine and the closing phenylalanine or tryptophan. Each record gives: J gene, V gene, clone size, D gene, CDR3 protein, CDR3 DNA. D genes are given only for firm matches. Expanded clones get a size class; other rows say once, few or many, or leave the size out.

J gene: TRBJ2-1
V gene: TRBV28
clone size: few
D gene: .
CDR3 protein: CASSLPQERNNEQFF
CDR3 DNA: TGTGCCAGCAGTTTACCTCAGGAGCGTAACAATGAGCAGTTCTTC

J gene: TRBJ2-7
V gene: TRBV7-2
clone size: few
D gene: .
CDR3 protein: CASSLGWRASYEQYF
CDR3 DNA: TGTGCCAGCAGCTTAGGATGGCGGGCCTCCTACGAGCAGTACTTC

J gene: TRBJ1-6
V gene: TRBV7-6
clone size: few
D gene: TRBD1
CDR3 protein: CASSSGQGKGSPLHF
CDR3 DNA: TGTGCCAGCAGCTCAGGACAGGGGAAAGGTTCACCCCTCCACTTT

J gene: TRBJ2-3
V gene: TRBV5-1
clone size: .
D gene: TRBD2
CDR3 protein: CASSYWTSGGPDTQYF
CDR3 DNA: TGCGCCAGCAGCTATTGGACTAGCGGGGGTCCCGATACGCAGTATTTT

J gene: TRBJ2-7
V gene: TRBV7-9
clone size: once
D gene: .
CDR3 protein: CASSFGFYNEQYF
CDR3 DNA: TGTGCCAGCAGCTTCGGTTTCTACAATGAGCAGTACTTC

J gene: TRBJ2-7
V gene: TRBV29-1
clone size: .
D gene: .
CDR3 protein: CSVNIAGTEGEQYF
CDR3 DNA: TGCAGCGTTAATATTGCGGGGACAGAGGGGGAGCAGTACTTC

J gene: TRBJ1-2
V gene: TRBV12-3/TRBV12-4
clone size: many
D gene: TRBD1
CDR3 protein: CASSFGTGGPYGYTF
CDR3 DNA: TGTGCCAGCAGTTTCGGGACAGGGGGACCCTATGGCTACACCTTC

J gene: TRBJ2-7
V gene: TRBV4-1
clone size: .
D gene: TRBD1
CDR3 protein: CTSSQEEGQGIYEQYF
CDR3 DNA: TGCACCAGCAGCCAAGAGGAGGGACAGGGGATCTACGAGCAGTACTTC

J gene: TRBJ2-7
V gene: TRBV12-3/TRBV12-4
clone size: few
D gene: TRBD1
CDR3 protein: CASSHRQGSSYEQYF
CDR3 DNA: TGTGCCAGCAGTCATAGACAGGGGAGTTCCTACGAGCAGTACTTC

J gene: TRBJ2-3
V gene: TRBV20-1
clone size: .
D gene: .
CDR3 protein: CSARPPPTGRRTDTQYF
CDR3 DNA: TGCAGTGCCCGACCTCCTCCCACAGGCCGGAGGACAGATACGCAGTATTTT

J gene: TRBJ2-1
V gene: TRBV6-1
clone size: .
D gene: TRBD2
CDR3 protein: CASSEAAGLDTEQFF
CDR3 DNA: TGTGCCAGCAGTGAAGCGGCGGGACTAGACACTGAGCAGTTCTTC

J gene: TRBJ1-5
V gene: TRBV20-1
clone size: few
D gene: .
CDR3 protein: CSARDRGAGRGLLLDYSNQPQHF
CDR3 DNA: TGCAGTGCTAGAGATAGAGGGGCGGGGCGGGGGCTTCTACTTGATTATAGCAATCAGCCCCAGCATTTT

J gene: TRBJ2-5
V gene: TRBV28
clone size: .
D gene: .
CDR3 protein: CASSRVGPSEQYF
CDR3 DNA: TGTGCCAGCAGTCGGGTGGGTCCCTCGGAGCAGTACTTC

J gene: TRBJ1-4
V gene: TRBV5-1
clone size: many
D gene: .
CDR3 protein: CASSLAVPATNEKLFF
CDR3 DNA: TGCGCCAGCAGCTTGGCAGTCCCTGCAACTAATGAAAAACTGTTTTTT

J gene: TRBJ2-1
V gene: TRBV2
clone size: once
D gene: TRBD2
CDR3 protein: CASSVGGRGLDEQFF
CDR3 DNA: TGTGCCAGCAGTGTTGGCGGGAGGGGCCTCGATGAGCAGTTCTTC

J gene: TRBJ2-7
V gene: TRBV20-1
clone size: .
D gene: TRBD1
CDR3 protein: CSATTGKGYEQYF
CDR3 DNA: TGCAGTGCTACGACAGGGAAGGGCTACGAGCAGTACTTC

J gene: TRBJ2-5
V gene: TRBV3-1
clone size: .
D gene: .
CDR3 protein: CASSQVQGTFFNEQYF
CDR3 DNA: TGTGCCAGCAGCCAAGTTCAGGGGACTTTTTTCAATGAGCAGTACTTC

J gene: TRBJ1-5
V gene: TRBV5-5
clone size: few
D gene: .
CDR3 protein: CASSLALEPQHF
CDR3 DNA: TGTGCCAGCAGCTTGGCGCTGGAGCCCCAGCATTTT

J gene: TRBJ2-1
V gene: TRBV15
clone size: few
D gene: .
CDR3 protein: CATSRAASSYNEQFF
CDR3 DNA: TGTGCCACCAGCCGAGCGGCAAGCTCCTACAATGAGCAGTTCTTC

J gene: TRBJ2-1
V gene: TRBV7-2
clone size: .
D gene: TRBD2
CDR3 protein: CASSLAGTKVNEQFF
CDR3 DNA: TGTGCCAGCAGCTTAGCGGGGACTAAAGTAAATGAGCAGTTCTTC

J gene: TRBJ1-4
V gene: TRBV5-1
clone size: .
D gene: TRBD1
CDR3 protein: CASSTPTGGNEKLFF
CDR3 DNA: TGCGCCAGCAGCACCCCGACAGGGGGTAATGAAAAACTGTTTTTT

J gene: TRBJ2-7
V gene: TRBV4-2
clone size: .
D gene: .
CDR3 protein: CASSQFRLVVYEQYF
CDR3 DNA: TGTGCCAGCAGCCAATTTCGACTAGTGGTCTACGAGCAGTACTTC

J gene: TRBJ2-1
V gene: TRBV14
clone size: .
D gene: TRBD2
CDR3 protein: CASSPPLADRWSEQFF
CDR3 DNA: TGTGCCAGCAGCCCTCCTCTAGCGGACCGATGGAGTGAGCAGTTCTTC

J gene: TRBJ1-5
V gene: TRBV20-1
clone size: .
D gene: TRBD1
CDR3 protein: CSAFDRDSNQPQHF
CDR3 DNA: TGCAGTGCTTTTGACAGGGATAGCAATCAGCCCCAGCATTTT